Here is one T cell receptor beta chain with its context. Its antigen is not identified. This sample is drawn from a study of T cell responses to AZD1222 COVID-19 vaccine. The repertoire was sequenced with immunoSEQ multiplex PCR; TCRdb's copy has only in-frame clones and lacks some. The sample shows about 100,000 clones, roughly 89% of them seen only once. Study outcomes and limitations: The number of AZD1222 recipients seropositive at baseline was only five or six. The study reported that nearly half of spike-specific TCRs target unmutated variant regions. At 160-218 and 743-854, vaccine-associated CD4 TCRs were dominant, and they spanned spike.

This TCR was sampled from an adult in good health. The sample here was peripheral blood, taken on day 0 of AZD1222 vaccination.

As DNA, the CDR3 is TGCGCCAGCAGCCGTACTGGGGGTTTCTTCGAGCAGTACTTC. Translation gives CASSRTGGFFEQYF. The genes are TRBV4-1 and TRBJ2-7; D could derive from TRBD1 or TRBD2 (5 bases each). This CDR3 contains 14 residues. V shed 4 bases and J shed 6 bases, with 16 bases lying between them. The germline V gene encodes CDR1 MGHRA and CDR2 YSYEKL.